This T cell receptor (beta chain) was found in a study of cytomegalovirus exposure and HLA in healthy donors. Looked up from germline, CDR1 is MGHRA and CDR2 is YSYEKL. The CDR3 extends over 14 amino acids. Trimming took off 8 bases at V and 6 bases at J, with 17 bases between the two ends. Vbeta (60) and Jbeta (13) primers were used in the PCR. Produced via immunoSEQ multiplex PCR; TCRdb's table is partial and in-frame only. Of 110,000 to 150,000 clones in the sample, 75% to 80% were seen once. This clonotype was obtained from a male donor in good health and CMV-seronegative. The rearrangement joins TRBV4-1 to TRBJ2-1, with D perhaps matching TRBD2 (5 bases). The sample taken for sequencing was PBMCs. CDR3 DNA: TGCGCCAGCCGCGAGACTAACAACTTCAATGAGCAGTTCTTC. Its protein is CASRETNNFNEQFF.